The next 30 T cell receptor beta chains were all read from a single sample in a study of blood T cell repertoires in COVID-19. Some clones are missing from TCRdb's copy, which holds only in-frame ones; the method was immunoSEQ multiplex PCR. The repertoire holds 130,000 to 150,000 clones, roughly 86% seen once, with about 2% in the top ten. The source material was peripheral blood. These receptors were taken from a human donor in a cohort sampled during active COVID-19.

The genes are TRBV19 and TRBJ1-5; 7 nucleotides line up with TRBD1. The V segment lost 6 bases and the J segment 5 bases; nucleotides outside the gene matches: 4. CDR1 and CDR2 from the germline V gene are LNHDA and SQIVND (reference sequence). The CDR3 loop spans 13 amino acids. The CDR3 reads CASSGTAYQPQHF. Written as DNA, the CDR3 is TGTGCCAGTAGCGGGACAGCCTATCAGCCCCAGCATTTT.

The rearrangement joins TRBV23-1 to TRBJ2-2; 10 bases are a match to TRBD2. TRBV23-1 is noted as an ORF with a role that remains uncertain. J lost 4 bases, V lost 9 bases, and 11 bases had no gene match. The CDR3 is 16 amino acids. CDR3 sequence reads: CASRRSGGKSTGELFF. The CDR3 bases are TGCGCCAGTCGACGTAGCGGGGGGAAGAGCACCGGGGAGCTGTTTTTT.

The chain links TRBV7-8 to TRBJ2-1, with TRBD2 matching 11 bases. Trimming took 2 bases from V and 4 from J; bases not matched to a gene: 7. The germline CDR1 and CDR2 sequences are SGHVS and FQNEAQ. The CDR3 is made up of 17 amino acids. CDR3 protein: CASSLTSRLAGYNEQFF. In DNA form, the CDR3 reads TGTGCCAGCAGCTTAACGTCTCGACTAGCGGGGTACAATGAGCAGTTCTTC. Looking up the rest from reference TRBV7-8 and TRBJ2-1 gives the full variable domain: GAGVSQSPRYKVAKRGQDVALRCDPISGHVSLFWYQQALGQGPEFLTYFQNEAQLDKSGLPSDRFFAERPEGSVSTLKIQRTQQEDSAVYLCASSLTSRLAGYNEQFFGPGTRLTVL.

With regard to this clone: Other DNA sequences in the same sample also yield this CDR3. V usage is TRBV7-6 and J usage is TRBJ1-3; 7 bases map to TRBD1. V lost 4 bases, J lost 0 bases, and 6 bases stayed unmatched. The CDR3 is 16 residues long. CDR1 SGHVS and CDR2 FNYEAQ come from the germline V gene. The CDR3 DNA reads as TGTGCCAGCAGCTCGCCTGGACAGGACTCTGGAAACACCATATATTTT. Encoded protein: CASSSPGQDSGNTIYF.

The chain links TRBV18 to TRBJ2-1; D may be TRBD1 (6 bases). Germline CDR1 KGHSH, CDR2 LQKENI. Trimming pared 3 bases from V and 8 bases from J, leaving 14 bases between. This CDR3 has 14 residues. In DNA form, the CDR3 reads TGTGCCAGCTCACCGAAAACAGGGTCGGATGAGCAGTTCTTC. Translating it yields CASSPKTGSDEQFF.

This rearrangement joins TRBV2 to TRBJ1-2; unclear D gene. Germline V gene lookup returns CDR1 SNHLY and CDR2 FYNNEI. The V and J ends lost 5 bases and 0 bases respectively, with 7 bases between them. This CDR3 is 13 amino acids long. The chain's CDR3 is CASSLAANYGYTF. CDR3 bases: TGTGCCAGCAGTTTGGCAGCTAACTATGGCTACACCTTC.

This sequence joins TRBV7-2 and TRBJ2-7; a possible D gene is TRBD2 (7 bases). Trimming cost V 1 base and J 7 bases, with 29 bases left between them. Germline lookup yields CDR1 SGHTA and CDR2 FQGNSA. The CDR3 runs to 19 residues. Here the CDR3 reads CASSLVGGGRVVRVTEQYF. Here the CDR3 DNA reads TGTGCCAGCAGCTTAGTAGGGGGGGGTAGGGTTGTTAGGGTAACGGAGCAGTACTTC.

V usage is TRBV6-6 and J usage is TRBJ2-1; TRBD2 matches at 14 bases. Germline V lookup: CDR1 MNHNY, CDR2 SVGAGI (reference sequence). The length of the CDR3 is 15 residues. With V trimmed by 5 bases and J by 10 bases, 7 bases remained unmatched. CDR3 protein: CASSLTSGRAPEQFF. The CDR3 DNA reads as TGTGCCAGCAGTCTGACTAGCGGGAGGGCCCCCGAGCAGTTCTTC.

The gene calls are TRBV18 and TRBJ1-6; TRBD1 matches 7 bases. The CDR3 consists of 17 residues. V shed 3 bases and J 9 bases; nucleotides not matched to a gene: 14. Germline CDR1 is KGHSH and CDR2 is LQKENI. In DNA form, the CDR3 reads TGTGCCAGCTCACCGATTATTCTTACAGGGGTGAGTTCACCCCTCCACTTT. Its protein product is CASSPIILTGVSSPLHF.

This rearrangement joins TRBV29-1 to TRBJ1-1; 7 bases fit TRBD1. Per germline, CDR1 SQVTM and CDR2 ANQGSEA. The CDR3 runs 15 residues. After removal of 7 bases from V and 4 bases from J, the junction contained 15 bases not matched to a gene. CDR3 in DNA: TGCAGCGCCCGTGTCGGGACAGATCTTCGCACTGAAGCTTTCTTT. Residues: CSARVGTDLRTEAFF.

The chain carries TRBV7-2 and TRBJ2-1; perhaps TRBD1 as D (6 bases). CDR1 and CDR2 (germline): SGHTA, FQGNSA. Trimming removed 3 bases from V and 3 bases from J, with 12 bases in between. The CDR3 totals 15 residues. The CDR3 nucleotides read TGTGCCAGCAGCTTGGCCGGGACAAGCTACAATGAGCAGTTCTTC. Protein sequence: CASSLAGTSYNEQFF.

V gene TRBV10-2 combines with J gene TRBJ2-3, with D possibly matching TRBD2 (6 bases). This CDR3 spans 15 amino acids. Germline V gives CDR1 WSHSY, CDR2 SAAADI. The V gene lost 7 bases and the J gene lost 3 bases, with 17 bases spanning the gap. Here the CDR3 reads CASKGGEWGTDTQYF. CDR3 nucleotides: TGCGCCAGCAAAGGAGGGGAGTGGGGGACAGATACGCAGTATTTT.

The CDR3 nucleotides read TGTGCCAGCAGCGCCACGCCGACAGGGGACACCGGGGAGCTGTTTTTT. Translation gives CASSATPTGDTGELFF. This rearrangement joins TRBV9 to TRBJ2-2; 8 bases line up with TRBD1. This CDR3 region has 16 residues. With V trimmed by 3 bases and J by 3 bases, 7 bases remained unmatched. CDR1 and CDR2 from the germline V gene are SGDLS and YYNGEE. The full variable domain, in which reference TRBV9 and TRBJ2-2 provide the parts outside the CDR3, is DSGVTQTPKHLITATGQRVTLRCSPRSGDLSVYWYQQSLDQGLQFLIQYYNGEERAKGNILERFSAQQFPDLHSELNLSSLELGDSALYFCASSATPTGDTGELFFGEGSRLTVL.

This clone was found once. This rearrangement joins TRBV6-2 or TRBV6-3 to TRBJ2-5, with D perhaps TRBD1 (6 bases). The V and J ends lost 0 bases and 5 bases respectively, with 19 bases between them. CDR1 and CDR2 (germline): MNHEY, SVGEGT. This CDR3 spans 17 amino acids. The CDR3 protein is CASSYSPTQGKGETQYF. In DNA, the CDR3 is TGTGCCAGCAGTTACTCCCCCACACAGGGAAAGGGGGAGACCCAGTACTTC.

This rearrangement joins TRBV10-1 to TRBJ2-7; 12 positions match TRBD2. In germline, CDR1 is WNHNN, CDR2 SYGVQD (reference sequence). The V segment lost 7 bases and the J segment 0 bases; nucleotides outside the gene matches: 4. This CDR3 is built from 15 residues. CDR3 amino acids: CASMRTSGTSYEQYF. In DNA form, the CDR3 reads TGCGCCAGCATGAGGACTAGCGGGACCTCCTACGAGCAGTACTTC.

This clone was seen at least ten times. This chain connects TRBV10-3 to TRBJ1-1; the match to TRBD1 covers 9 bases. CDR1 and CDR2 from the germline V gene are ENHRY and SYGVKD. The CDR3 totals 14 residues. J gave up 11 bases and V 6 bases, and 13 bases lay outside the gene matches. CDR3: CAIRPGTGPKYAFF. The CDR3 nucleotides are TGTGCCATCAGACCCGGGACAGGGCCTAAGTATGCTTTCTTT.

This clone was seen more than once but under ten times. The chain links TRBV27 to TRBJ1-5; no definite D call. V lost 2 bases and J 3 bases, leaving 11 bases between the germline ends. The CDR3 sequence is 15 residues long. Looked up from germline, CDR1 is MNHEY and CDR2 is SMNVEV (reference sequence). CDR3: CASSLMAGNNQPQHF. The CDR3 nucleotides are TGTGCCAGCAGTTTAATGGCGGGGAACAATCAGCCCCAGCATTTT.

This clone was seen only a few times. The chain uses TRBV7-9 and TRBJ1-1; tentative D call: TRBD1 (6 bases). Trimming stripped 5 bases from V and 0 bases from J, with 13 bases between. The CDR3 consists of 15 residues. Looked up from germline, CDR1 is SEHNR and CDR2 is FQNEAQ (reference sequence). CDR3 nucleotide sequence: TGTGCCAGCAGCCCTCCGCCAGGGGTGAACACTGAAGCTTTCTTT. It codes for CASSPPPGVNTEAFF.

The chain combines TRBV3-1 (or the pseudogene TRBV3-2) with TRBJ1-5, with unresolved D. From germline, CDR1 is LGHDT and CDR2 YNNKEL (reference sequence). The CDR3 has 13 amino acids. V was pared by 0 bases and J by 5 bases, with 5 bases between. CDR3 protein: CASSQDWHQPQHF. The CDR3 nucleotides read TGTGCCAGCAGCCAAGATTGGCATCAGCCCCAGCATTTT.

This sequence joins TRBV5-8 and TRBJ1-3; 9 nucleotides align to TRBD1. CDR3 length: 15 residues. The ends lost 1 base at V and 5 bases at J; junction bases unmatched: 4. Germline V gene data show CDR1 as SGHTS and CDR2 as YDEGEE. The CDR3 nucleotides read TGTGCCAGCAGCTTGTACAGGGGGCAGCGAAACACCATATATTTT. Its translation is CASSLYRGQRNTIYF.

The chain couples TRBV5-4 to TRBJ2-2; TRBD2 aligns across 7 bases. CDR1 and CDR2 from the germline V gene are SGHNT and YYREEE (reference sequence). This CDR3 spans 14 amino acids. V gave up 1 base and J gave up 4 bases; unmatched junction bases: 1. The CDR3 DNA sequence: TGTGCCAGCAGCTTGACGGGAGGCACCGGGGAGCTGTTTTTT. Protein sequence: CASSLTGGTGELFF.

CDR3 amino acids: CASSEARAGESPLHF. In DNA, the CDR3 is TGTGCCAGCAGTGAAGCGCGGGCAGGGGAGTCACCCCTCCACTTT. The chain uses TRBV6-1 and TRBJ1-6, with a weak D call TRBD1 (6 bases). V was cut by 0 bases and J by 10 bases, with 13 bases left in between. CDR3 size: 15 residues. The germline V gene encodes CDR1 MNHNS and CDR2 SASEGT.

This clone has only a few counts. CDR3 region: CASSYEGGYGYTF. The CDR3 DNA sequence: TGTGCCAGCAGTTACGAGGGGGGGTATGGCTACACCTTC. This rearrangement joins TRBV6-5 to TRBJ1-2; a weak D match, TRBD1 (6 bases). The CDR3 runs 13 residues. V was cut by 2 bases and J by 5 bases, with 9 bases left in between. Germline V lookup: CDR1 MNHEY, CDR2 SVGAGI.

The count of this clone is one. The chain links TRBV9 to TRBJ1-4; no reliable D call. This CDR3 is built from 15 residues. Per the germline V gene, CDR1 is SGDLS and CDR2 is YYNGEE. Trimming removed 4 bases at V and 10 bases at J, with 20 bases between. The CDR3 region is CASSPREGKAGKLFF. The CDR3 coding sequence is TGTGCCAGCAGCCCGCGGGAGGGAAAGGCAGGAAAACTGTTTTTT.

This clone has a single count. J is TRBJ1-4 and V is TRBV11-2; TRBD1 agrees at 9 bases. The CDR3 has 17 residues. Losses at the gene ends were 1 base for V and 4 bases for J; bases not matched to a gene: 7. Germline loops: CDR1 SGHAT, CDR2 FQNNGV. DNA for the CDR3: TGTGCCAGCAGCTTAGGGGGACAGGGCCTCTTTAATGAAAAACTGTTTTTT. Translated, it gives CASSLGGQGLFNEKLFF.

The V gene is TRBV6-5, the J gene TRBJ2-7, with 8 bases identical to TRBD1. The CDR3 extends over 13 amino acids. Germline V gene data show CDR1 as MNHEY and CDR2 as SVGAGI. Trimming took 6 bases from V and 5 from J; bases not matched to a gene: 6. The CDR3 region has the DNA TGTGCCAGCAGCGGGACAGGATATCACGAGCAGTACTTC. The encoded protein is CASSGTGYHEQYF.

The chain joins TRBV14 to TRBJ2-2; 14 positions match TRBD2. The CDR3 has 16 residues. V trimming: 5 bases; J trimming: 3 bases; junction bases outside the gene matches: 2. Germline CDR1 reads SGHDN; CDR2 reads FVKESK. DNA for the CDR3: TGTGCCAGCAGCAGGACTAGCGGGGGGCACACCGGGGAGCTGTTTTTT. Residues: CASSRTSGGHTGELFF.

This clone was counted a single time. This sequence joins TRBV28 and TRBJ2-7, with a tentative D call TRBD2 (6 bases). V shed 5 bases and J shed 3 bases, with 14 bases lying between them. CDR1 is MDHEN and CDR2 is SYDVKM in the germline V gene. CDR3 length: 14 amino acids. CDR3 in amino acids: CASSPLGGRYEQYF. As DNA, the CDR3 is TGTGCCAGCAGTCCGTTGGGGGGACGCTACGAGCAGTACTTC.

This clone was picked up one time. The V and J genes are TRBV5-4 and TRBJ2-1; TRBD2 matches 9 bases. The CDR3 contains 14 residues. Germline lookup yields CDR1 SGHNT and CDR2 YYREEE (reference sequence). Trimming at V came to 4 bases and at J to 5 bases, leaving 4 bases not matched to a gene. The CDR3 loop is CASSGGGADNEQFF. The CDR3 DNA reads as TGTGCCAGCAGCGGCGGGGGGGCCGACAATGAGCAGTTCTTC.

J is TRBJ2-1 and V is TRBV7-8; possibly TRBD2 for D (5 bases). V was trimmed by 5 bases and J by 5 bases, leaving 19 bases between them. The CDR3 has 16 amino acids. Per germline, CDR1 SGHVS and CDR2 FQNEAQ. The CDR3 reads CASSTISRASNNEQFF. The CDR3 nucleotides are TGTGCCAGCAGCACGATATCCCGGGCTAGCAACAATGAGCAGTTCTTC.